Listed here are 20 T cell receptor beta chains from one sample, sequenced in a study of shared clonotypes between healthy human individuals. Positive CCR7 selection of CD45RO-negative cells yielded the naive CD8 cells, and terminally differentiated effector memory CD45RA+ cells were excluded. Repertoires were generated with immunoSEQ multiplex PCR, while TCRdb's copy carries only in-frame clones and drops some. The data hold around 2.1 million clones, with about 93% observed a single time. The material sequenced was naive CD8+ T cells from PBMCs. These receptors all stem from a man aged 18 to 30 in good health. Some clones in this sample may be carry-over from other donors' samples.

Notes on this clone: This sample also contains other DNA sequences that code for the same CDR3. The chain carries TRBV5-6 and TRBJ1-1; 8 bases align to TRBD1. Germline loops: CDR1 SGHDT, CDR2 YYEEEE. This CDR3 region has 13 residues. V shed 2 bases and J 7 bases; nucleotides not matched to a gene: 4. CDR3 nucleotide sequence: TGTGCCAGCAGCTTAGGGACAGGCGGTGAAGCTTTCTTT. The encoded protein is CASSLGTGGEAFF.

This chain uses TRBV7-3 with TRBJ2-1; 9 bases line up with TRBD2. Looked up from germline, CDR1 is SGHTA and CDR2 is FQGTGA. CDR3 length: 17 residues. V shed 5 bases and J 0 bases; nucleotides not matched to a gene: 8. CDR3 nucleotide sequence: TGTGCCAGCAGCCCACTAGCGGGCGCTCTCTCCTACAATGAGCAGTTCTTC. Protein product: CASSPLAGALSYNEQFF.

The CDR3 DNA reads as TGTGCCATCGGAGGGGCGGGGAACACCGGGGAGCTGTTTTTT. Translation: CAIGGAGNTGELFF. The chain uses TRBV10-3 and TRBJ2-2; perhaps TRBD2 as D (6 bases). The V end lost 8 bases, the J end lost 1 base, and 11 bases lay between the germline ends. CDR3 size: 14 residues. Germline V lookup: CDR1 ENHRY, CDR2 SYGVKD.

The V gene is TRBV5-1, the J gene TRBJ1-2; a weak D match, TRBD1 (6 bases). From germline, CDR1 is SGHRS and CDR2 YFSETQ. The CDR3 runs to 15 residues. Trimming took off 0 bases at V and 3 bases at J, with 12 bases between the two ends. The CDR3 is CASSLETGIYYGYTF. The CDR3 bases are TGCGCCAGCAGCTTGGAAACAGGGATCTACTATGGCTACACCTTC.

J is TRBJ2-7 and V is TRBV20-1, with D hard to call. Germline CDR1 DFQATT, CDR2 SNEGSKA (reference sequence). V was cut by 3 bases and J by 6 bases, with 9 bases left in between. The CDR3 has 11 amino acids. CDR3 amino acids: CSASLSGEQYF. In DNA, the CDR3 is TGCAGTGCTAGCCTGTCTGGCGAGCAGTACTTC.

CDR3 sequence (DNA): TGTGCCAGCAGTTTAAGGGGGGAGCTGTTTTTT. Translation gives CASSLRGELFF. This chain connects TRBV27 to TRBJ2-2; D is uncertain. Germline CDR1 MNHEY, CDR2 SMNVEV (reference sequence). V was trimmed by 2 bases and J by 8 bases, leaving 3 bases between them. CDR3 size: 11 residues.

The V call is TRBV7-2, the J call TRBJ2-7, with TRBD2 as a possible D gene (5 bases). The CDR3 has 15 amino acids. Germline lookup yields CDR1 SGHTA and CDR2 FQGNSA. V was pared by 1 base and J by 2 bases, with 12 bases between. This chain's CDR3 is CASSLGRGRTYEQYF. CDR3 sequence (DNA): TGTGCCAGCAGCTTAGGTCGGGGAAGGACCTACGAGCAGTACTTC.

This clone appeared once. This chain links TRBV10-1 with TRBJ1-4; 7 positions match TRBD1. The CDR3 runs to 15 residues. Losses at the gene ends were 7 bases for V and 4 bases for J; bases not matched to a gene: 9. CDR1 WNHNN and CDR2 SYGVQD come from the germline V gene (reference sequence). This chain's CDR3 is CASNINRGYNEKLFF. The CDR3 nucleotides are TGCGCCAGCAATATAAACAGGGGTTATAATGAAAAACTGTTTTTT.

The gene calls are TRBV29-1 and TRBJ2-7, with a weak D call TRBD1 (6 bases). V was shortened by 7 bases and J by 1 base, with 11 bases between the two germline ends. The CDR3 loop spans 12 amino acids. CDR1 and CDR2 from the germline V gene are SQVTM and ANQGSEA. The CDR3 region has the DNA TGCAGCGCATGGGACACTTCCTACGAGCAGTACTTC. Amino acid sequence: CSAWDTSYEQYF.

The chain carries TRBV25-1 and TRBJ2-1; 9 bases agree with TRBD1. The CDR3 totals 15 residues. Looked up from germline, CDR1 is MGHDK and CDR2 is SYGVNS. J gave up 7 bases and V 6 bases, and 10 bases lay outside the gene matches. The CDR3 DNA reads as TGTGCCAGCAGCCAACCGGGACAGGGCGTTAATGAGCAGTTCTTC. It encodes CASSQPGQGVNEQFF. The full variable domain, with the rest looked up from reference TRBV25-1 and TRBJ2-1, is EADIYQTPRYLVIGTGKKITLECSQTMGHDKMYWYQQDPGMELHLIHYSYGVNSTEKGDLSSESTVSRIRTEHFPLTLESARPSHTSQYLCASSQPGQGVNEQFFGPGTRLTVL.

This chain joins TRBV11-2 and TRBJ2-7; D unclear. The CDR3 has 16 amino acids. V was trimmed by 4 bases and J by 2 bases, leaving 18 bases between them. Germline V gene data show CDR1 as SGHAT and CDR2 as FQNNGV. CDR3 region: CASSSWATDPPYEQYF. CDR3 nucleotide sequence: TGTGCCAGCAGCTCGTGGGCAACGGACCCGCCCTACGAGCAGTACTTC.

This clone appeared a single time. The chain carries TRBV10-3 and TRBJ2-3; D is unclear. Germline values: CDR1 ENHRY, CDR2 SYGVKD. CDR3 length equals 13 residues. The V end lost 3 bases, the J end lost 6 bases, and 10 bases lay between the germline ends. CDR3 residues: CAISDTTLDTQYF. The CDR3 coding sequence is TGTGCCATCAGTGATACCACGTTGGATACGCAGTATTTT.

The J gene is TRBJ2-7, the V gene TRBV27; D is possibly TRBD2 (7 bases). The germline gives CDR1 MNHEY, CDR2 SMNVEV (reference sequence). Trimming left V 2 bases short and J 2 bases short, with 19 bases between. The CDR3 spans 17 residues. CDR3 nucleotide sequence: TGTGCCAGCAGTTTAGGCATAGGGGGGGGCCTCACCTACGAGCAGTACTTC. Translating gives CASSLGIGGGLTYEQYF.

The chain carries TRBV27 and TRBJ1-6; D call uncertain. CDR3 length: 14 amino acids. Germline V gene data show CDR1 as MNHEY and CDR2 as SMNVEV (reference sequence). Trimming shortened V by 3 bases and J by 8 bases, and 11 bases separated the two germline ends. The CDR3 sequence: CASSFSPSHSPLHF. The CDR3 region has the DNA TGTGCCAGCAGTTTTTCCCCATCGCATTCACCCCTCCACTTT.

The rearrangement uses TRBV2 and TRBJ2-5; D may be TRBD1 (5 bases). V dropped 0 bases and J dropped 5 bases, with 13 bases sitting between them. In germline, CDR1 is SNHLY, CDR2 FYNNEI. The CDR3 spans 15 residues. CDR3 residues: CASSEAQGPLETQYF. Here the CDR3 DNA reads TGTGCCAGCAGTGAAGCGCAGGGCCCCCTGGAGACCCAGTACTTC.

The chain links TRBV28 to TRBJ1-5; D might be TRBD1 (5 bases). CDR1 is MDHEN and CDR2 is SYDVKM in the germline V gene. V lost 9 bases, J lost 5 bases, and 17 bases lay in between. This CDR3 comprises 14 residues. The CDR3 nucleotides read TGTGCCAGAAAGGGGCCTTCCCGATATCAGCCCCAGCATTTT. Its protein product is CARKGPSRYQPQHF.

This clone occurred once. This rearrangement joins TRBV7-8 to TRBJ2-7; possibly TRBD2 for D (5 bases). This CDR3 contains 15 residues. V gave up 2 bases and J gave up 4 bases, with 15 bases separating them. Germline lookup yields CDR1 SGHVS and CDR2 FQNEAQ. The DNA for the CDR3 is TGTGCCAGCAGCTTACCTTCTAGAGGGCAATACGAGCAGTACTTC. Its translation: CASSLPSRGQYEQYF.

The J gene is TRBJ1-2, the V gene TRBV9, with unresolved D. Per the germline V gene, CDR1 is SGDLS and CDR2 is YYNGEE. Between the trimmed V and J ends, which lost 4 bases and 8 bases, there was a span of 15 bases. This CDR3 region has 13 residues. CDR3 sequence reads: CASSQASPNGYTF. CDR3 in DNA: TGTGCCAGCAGCCAGGCGTCCCCGAACGGCTACACCTTC.

Note on this clone: The sample contains more than one DNA sequence encoding this CDR3. The J gene is TRBJ1-2, the V gene TRBV7-9; D call uncertain. The CDR3 is 13 residues long. The germline gives CDR1 SEHNR, CDR2 FQNEAQ (reference sequence). Trimming removed 1 base at V and 2 bases at J, with 5 bases between. CDR3 protein: CASSLERNYGYTF. CDR3 DNA: TGTGCCAGCAGCTTAGAACGCAACTATGGCTACACCTTC.

The chain recombines TRBV4-1 with TRBJ1-5; D is uncertain. Germline V gene sequence: CDR1 MGHRA, CDR2 YSYEKL. Deletions cut 3 bases from V and 0 bases from J, with 12 bases between. The length of the CDR3 is 16 residues. The CDR3 loop reads CASSQMGDYSNQPQHF. The CDR3 region has the DNA TGCGCCAGCAGCCAGATGGGAGACTATAGCAATCAGCCCCAGCATTTT.